This TCR beta chain came from a study of blood T cell repertoires in COVID-19. Here immunoSEQ multiplex PCR was the method, and the copy in TCRdb shows in-frame clones only, minus some. The data contain around 250,000 clones, about 89% of them singletons. The V gene's germline CDR1 is SGHNT and CDR2 YYREEE (reference sequence). The CDR3 has 16 amino acids. With 0 bases removed from V and 5 bases from J, the gap between germline ends came to 15 bases. The source is a human donor in a cohort exposed to, infected with or recovered from COVID-19 (not recorded which). The donor label of this sample is uncertain. Sequencing used PBMCs or T cells enriched from blood (not recorded which). The rearrangement uses TRBV5-4 and TRBJ2-1; D may be TRBD1 (6 bases). CDR3 in DNA: TGTGCCAGCAGCTTGGCCTCAGGGGTGAGGGACAATGAGCAGTTCTTC. Amino acids: CASSLASGVRDNEQFF.